The 19 T cell receptor beta chains below all came from one sample that was sequenced in a study of neoadjuvant anti-PD-1 for oral cavity cancer. TCRdb's table, derived via immunoSEQ multiplex PCR, lists solely in-frame clones and lacks some. The repertoire consists of 13,000 to 15,000 clones, with roughly 67% occurring once and the leading ten covering about 2.2%. The material was PBMCs, obtained before nivolumab (anti-PD-1) treatment. The receptors stem from a person aged 35 to 85 with oral cavity squamous cell carcinoma.

CDR3 sequence: CASSETSQSSYNEQFF. The CDR3 DNA is TGTGCCAGCAGTGAGACTAGCCAGAGCTCCTACAATGAGCAGTTCTTC. This chain uses TRBV6-1 with TRBJ2-1, with 7 positions matching TRBD2. V trimming: 3 bases; J trimming: 0 bases; junction bases outside the gene matches: 5. Germline CDR1 MNHNS, CDR2 SASEGT. This CDR3 region has 16 residues.

The chain recombines TRBV21-1 with TRBJ2-7; TRBD2, as called in the table, went unchecked against the DNA. TRBV21-1 is a recognized pseudogene. This CDR3 comprises 15 residues. For the CDR3, the DNA is TGTGCCAGCAGGCTCGGGGGGCGGGAGGGCCTCGAGCAGTACTTC. Translating it yields CASRLGGREGLEQYF.

This chain joins TRBV5-1 and TRBJ2-7; TRBD1 agrees at 10 bases. With V trimmed by 4 bases and J by 3 bases, 4 bases remained unmatched. CDR3 length equals 14 residues. The V gene's germline CDR1 is SGHRS and CDR2 YFSETQ. The CDR3 reads CASSATGGRYEQYF. As DNA, the CDR3 is TGCGCCAGCAGCGCGACAGGGGGCCGCTACGAGCAGTACTTC.

The rearrangement uses TRBV9 and TRBJ2-1; possible D gene TRBD2, 6 bases. This CDR3 is built from 16 residues. V gave up 0 bases and J gave up 5 bases, with 15 bases separating them. Germline V gene data show CDR1 as SGDLS and CDR2 as YYNGEE. CDR3 sequence reads: CASSVGDWPGDNEQFF. For the CDR3, the DNA is TGTGCCAGCAGCGTAGGGGACTGGCCTGGGGACAATGAGCAGTTCTTC.

The chain combines TRBV25-1 with TRBJ1-2; D unresolved. Germline loops: CDR1 MGHDK, CDR2 SYGVNS. V was clipped by 2 bases and J by 5 bases, with 9 bases between them. The CDR3 sequence is 13 residues long. This chain's CDR3 is CASSEAGGYGYTF. The CDR3 DNA is TGTGCCAGCAGTGAAGCAGGAGGGTATGGCTACACCTTC.

This clone was recorded once. The rearrangement joins TRBV28 to TRBJ1-5, with no clear D. This CDR3 spans 12 amino acids. Germline V gene lookup returns CDR1 MDHEN and CDR2 SYDVKM. Trimming pared 6 bases from V and 4 bases from J, leaving 7 bases between. The CDR3 loop reads CASSGWNQPQHF. As DNA, the CDR3 is TGTGCCAGCAGCGGATGGAATCAGCCCCAGCATTTT.

V usage is TRBV7-2 and J usage is TRBJ2-2, with TRBD2 matching 7 bases. The V gene's germline CDR1 is SGHTA and CDR2 FQGNSA. V gave up 5 bases and J gave up 6 bases; unmatched junction bases: 9. This CDR3 contains 15 residues. The CDR3 DNA is TGTGCCAGCAGCCCCATTACTAGCGTCGCCGGGGAGCTGTTTTTT. Translating gives CASSPITSVAGELFF.

The J gene is TRBJ2-2, the V gene TRBV7-6; 7 positions agree with TRBD1. Per the germline V gene, CDR1 is SGHVS and CDR2 is FNYEAQ. V shed 5 bases and J 3 bases; nucleotides not matched to a gene: 9. The CDR3 runs to 16 residues. CDR3 sequence: CASSPPGTVDTGELFF. CDR3 in DNA: TGTGCCAGCAGCCCCCCGGGGACAGTGGACACCGGGGAGCTGTTTTTT.

V and J are TRBV7-7 and TRBJ2-5; 7 bases align to TRBD2. Germline assignment: CDR1 SSHAT and CDR2 FNYEAQ (reference sequence). CDR3 length equals 16 residues. The junction had 12 bases not matched to a gene; V was cut back by 3 bases and J by 5 bases. The DNA for the CDR3 is TGTGCCAGCAGCTTGGAGCCTCGCGGGGGACGGGAGACCCAGTACTTC. Its protein is CASSLEPRGGRETQYF. The full variable domain, in which reference TRBV7-7 and TRBJ2-5 provide the parts outside the CDR3, is GAGVSQSPRYKVTKRGQDVTLRCDPISSHATLYWYQQALGQGPEFLTYFNYEAQPDKSGLPSDRFSAERPEGSISTLTIQRTEQRDSAMYRCASSLEPRGGRETQYFGPGTRLLVL.

This clone turned up a few times. The CDR3: CASSLLTGEGEQYF. CDR3 nucleotides: TGTGCCAGCAGCTTATTGACAGGGGAGGGCGAGCAGTACTTC. This chain uses TRBV7-6 with TRBJ2-7, with a weak D call TRBD1 (8 bases). Trimming stripped 2 bases from V and 6 bases from J, with 14 bases between. This CDR3 has 14 amino acids. Germline CDR1 reads SGHVS; CDR2 reads FNYEAQ.

The genes are TRBV6-6 and TRBJ2-3; D not resolved. Germline V gene data show CDR1 as MNHNY and CDR2 as SVGAGI (reference sequence). The V end was cut by 5 bases, the J end by 7 bases, with 10 bases between. CDR3 length: 12 residues. CDR3 in DNA: TGTGCCAGCAGTCGACCCAGAAATACGCAGTATTTT. Amino acids: CASSRPRNTQYF.

This chain uses TRBV11-2 with TRBJ1-6, with D unresolved. Trimming took off 6 bases at V and 7 bases at J, with 13 bases between the two ends. The germline V gene encodes CDR1 SGHAT and CDR2 FQNNGV. The CDR3 contains 14 residues. The CDR3 reads CASRIESHNSPLHF. CDR3 DNA: TGTGCCAGCAGGATCGAAAGCCACAATTCACCCCTCCACTTT.

The J gene is TRBJ1-1, the V gene TRBV28; D is perhaps TRBD1 (6 bases). This CDR3 is built from 16 residues. Between the trimmed V and J ends, which lost 7 bases and 4 bases, there was a span of 22 bases. Germline V gives CDR1 MDHEN, CDR2 SYDVKM. CDR3 in DNA: TGTGCCAGCAACCCTCTCCACAGGGAGTTGGGCACTGAAGCTTTCTTT. Encoded protein: CASNPLHRELGTEAFF.

V is TRBV5-1 and J is TRBJ1-4; D is perhaps TRBD1 (5 bases). The CDR3 length is 14 residues. CDR1 is SGHRS, CDR2 YFSETQ, per germline. Trimming cost V 5 bases and J 6 bases, with 14 bases left between them. Here the CDR3 reads CASREGRADEKLFF. CDR3 sequence (DNA): TGCGCCAGCAGGGAGGGACGGGCCGATGAAAAACTGTTTTTT.

The chain carries TRBV5-4 and TRBJ2-7; 9 bases are a match to TRBD2. V shed 4 bases and J 5 bases; nucleotides not matched to a gene: 10. CDR1 and CDR2 (germline): SGHNT, YYREEE (reference sequence). CDR3 size: 15 residues. Written as DNA, the CDR3 is TGTGCCAGCAGCGCGAGCGGGAGGCCCGGGGACGAGCAGTACTTC. It specifies CASSASGRPGDEQYF.

This clone was counted only a few times. The gene calls are TRBV5-1 and TRBJ2-3, with 8 bases that match TRBD2. Looked up from germline, CDR1 is SGHRS and CDR2 is YFSETQ. This CDR3 contains 14 residues. The V and J ends lost 0 bases and 4 bases, in that order; junction bases with no gene match: 1. The CDR3 sequence is CASSLDGGADTQYF. CDR3 sequence (DNA): TGCGCCAGCAGCTTGGACGGGGGGGCAGATACGCAGTATTTT. The variable domain in full, with the rest retrieved from reference TRBV5-1 and TRBJ2-3, is KAGVTQTPRYLIKTRGQQVTLSCSPISGHRSVSWYQQTPGQGLQFLFEYFSETQRNKGNFPGRFSGRQFSNSRSEMNVSTLELGDSALYLCASSLDGGADTQYFGPGTRLTVL.

The chain is built from TRBV5-1 and TRBJ1-2; TRBD1 might be the D (5 bases). With 2 bases removed from V and 2 bases from J, the gap between germline ends came to 16 bases. The germline V gene encodes CDR1 SGHRS and CDR2 YFSETQ. This CDR3 region has 16 residues. CDR3 amino acids: CASSFTPGDQNYGYTF. CDR3 DNA: TGCGCCAGCAGCTTCACTCCGGGGGACCAGAACTATGGCTACACCTTC.

This clone was observed a few times. The DNA of the CDR3 is TGTGCCAGCAGTGAATATGGGGGTAACACTGAAGCTTTCTTT. It translates to CASSEYGGNTEAFF. The chain carries TRBV25-1 and TRBJ1-1; D perhaps matches TRBD1 (5 bases). Trimming took off 0 bases at V and 2 bases at J, with 7 bases between the two ends. CDR1 MGHDK and CDR2 SYGVNS come from the germline V gene. The CDR3 runs 14 residues.

This sequence joins TRBV10-3 and TRBJ2-7, with 7 bases fitting TRBD1. Trimming removed 5 bases from V and 0 bases from J; junction bases left unmatched: 7. CDR1 ENHRY and CDR2 SYGVKD come from the germline V gene. This CDR3 has 15 residues. CDR3 sequence reads: CAISTGTASSYEQYF. DNA for the CDR3: TGTGCCATCAGTACCGGGACAGCAAGCTCCTACGAGCAGTACTTC.